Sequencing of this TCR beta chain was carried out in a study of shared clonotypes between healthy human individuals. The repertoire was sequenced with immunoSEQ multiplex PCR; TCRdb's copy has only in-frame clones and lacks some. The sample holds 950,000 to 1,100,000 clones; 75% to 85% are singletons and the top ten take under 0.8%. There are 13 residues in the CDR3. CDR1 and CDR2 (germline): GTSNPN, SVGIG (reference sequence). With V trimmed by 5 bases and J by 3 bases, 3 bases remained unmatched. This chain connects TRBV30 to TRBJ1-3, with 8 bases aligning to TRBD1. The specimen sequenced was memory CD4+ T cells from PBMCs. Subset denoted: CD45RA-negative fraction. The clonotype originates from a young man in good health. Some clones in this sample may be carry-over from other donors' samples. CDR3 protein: CAWQGAHGNTIYF. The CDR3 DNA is TGTGCCTGGCAGGGGGCACATGGAAACACCATATATTTT.